A selection of T cell receptor beta chains follows, all from one sample in a study of T cell repertoires in cytomegalovirus infection. One entry per CDR3 protein, called by TCRdb with MiXCR from the reads. The sample has about 680,000 distinct CDR3 sequences; roughly a quarter are singletons. The sample was CD8+ T cells from PBMCs. All receptors derive from a human donor in good health (CMV status not recorded). Some clones in this sample may be carry-over from other donors' samples. The CDR3 runs from the conserved cysteine through the conserved F or W. A D gene is named only where the DNA matches it firmly.

D	V	CDR3
TRBD2	TRBV7-2	CASSLRGTSVWGANVLTF
TRBD1	TRBV6-6	CASSYSPTGPSGTEAFF
.	TRBV20-1	CSAGNWTALNEKLFF
TRBD2	TRBV7-8	CASTPQPPPGGNEQFF
.	TRBV28	CASRLGPGANVLTF
.	TRBV6-2/TRBV6-3	CASSAQGLLDGYTF
TRBD1	TRBV11-1	CASSGNDRGQANYGYTF
TRBD1	TRBV10-3	CAIRGQGRGFSTDTQYF
TRBD1	TRBV13	CASSSPRQGNSGNTIYF
TRBD1	TRBV7-9	CASSLGDRKTF
.	TRBV12-5	CASGFALTDTGNGYTF
TRBD2	TRBV7-8	CASSLGLAGVVLDTGELFF
TRBD1	TRBV29-1	CSVEGMTGVLGYTF
.	TRBV7-6	CASSLDARAKTTPGNEQFF
.	TRBV20-1	CSASREVGYSDTQYF
.	TRBV7-9	CASSSADKPYEQYF
.	TRBV2	CASSESAVSNTGELFF
.	TRBV7-6	CASSHERPGWGYTF
TRBD1	TRBV6-5	CASSYGSGTGKSYNEQFF
.	TRBV27	CASSFTMGANTGELFF
TRBD2	TRBV6-1	CASSPLKRGIYTGELFF
.	TRBV7-6	CASSIQGSGLVGETQYF
TRBD1	TRBV12-3/TRBV12-4	CASSFGQGARQPQHF
.	TRBV5-5	CASSPQALSYNEQFF
.	TRBV15	CATRITHTGNEQFF
.	TRBV4-1	CASSQDQGHSVLYEQYF
.	TRBV7-9	CASSPGTHNQPQHF
TRBD1	TRBV28	CASSPQGAGLPLANTGELFF
.	TRBV4-1	CANSQDGASAYGYTF
.	TRBV6-1	CATNEGEQYF
.	TRBV20-1	CSARDTRSSNQPQHF
.	TRBV7-6	CASSLRSGVRGTDTQYF
TRBD1	TRBV6-2/TRBV6-3	CASSALTGGNEQFF
.	TRBV4-2	CASSQPQVSEGGAFF
.	TRBV7-9	CASSLLDRTTEAFF
TRBD1	TRBV24-1	CATSDPRGGHEAFF
.	TRBV5-6	CASSHGHPNYNEQFF
.	TRBV28	CASSFSKGTPATNEKLFF
.	TRBV28	CASSLNGPSTDTQYF
TRBD2	TRBV7-2	CASRGGGGGGNEQFF
TRBD1	TRBV7-9	CASSLTGVGSPLHF
.	TRBV25-1	CASSEFGVHEQYF
.	TRBV28	CASSLTFPDGEKLFF
.	TRBV28	CASSLWRQGGTGELFF
TRBD2	TRBV7-3	CASSLIGLAGGDSGNEQFF
.	TRBV28	CASSLLVGGTDTQYF
.	TRBV29-1	CSVDEGAGTGELFF
.	TRBV6-1	CASREGVSVYQPQHF
.	TRBV12-3/TRBV12-4	CASSSDSVINYGYTF
.	TRBV25-1	CASSEFGPGSNGEKLFF